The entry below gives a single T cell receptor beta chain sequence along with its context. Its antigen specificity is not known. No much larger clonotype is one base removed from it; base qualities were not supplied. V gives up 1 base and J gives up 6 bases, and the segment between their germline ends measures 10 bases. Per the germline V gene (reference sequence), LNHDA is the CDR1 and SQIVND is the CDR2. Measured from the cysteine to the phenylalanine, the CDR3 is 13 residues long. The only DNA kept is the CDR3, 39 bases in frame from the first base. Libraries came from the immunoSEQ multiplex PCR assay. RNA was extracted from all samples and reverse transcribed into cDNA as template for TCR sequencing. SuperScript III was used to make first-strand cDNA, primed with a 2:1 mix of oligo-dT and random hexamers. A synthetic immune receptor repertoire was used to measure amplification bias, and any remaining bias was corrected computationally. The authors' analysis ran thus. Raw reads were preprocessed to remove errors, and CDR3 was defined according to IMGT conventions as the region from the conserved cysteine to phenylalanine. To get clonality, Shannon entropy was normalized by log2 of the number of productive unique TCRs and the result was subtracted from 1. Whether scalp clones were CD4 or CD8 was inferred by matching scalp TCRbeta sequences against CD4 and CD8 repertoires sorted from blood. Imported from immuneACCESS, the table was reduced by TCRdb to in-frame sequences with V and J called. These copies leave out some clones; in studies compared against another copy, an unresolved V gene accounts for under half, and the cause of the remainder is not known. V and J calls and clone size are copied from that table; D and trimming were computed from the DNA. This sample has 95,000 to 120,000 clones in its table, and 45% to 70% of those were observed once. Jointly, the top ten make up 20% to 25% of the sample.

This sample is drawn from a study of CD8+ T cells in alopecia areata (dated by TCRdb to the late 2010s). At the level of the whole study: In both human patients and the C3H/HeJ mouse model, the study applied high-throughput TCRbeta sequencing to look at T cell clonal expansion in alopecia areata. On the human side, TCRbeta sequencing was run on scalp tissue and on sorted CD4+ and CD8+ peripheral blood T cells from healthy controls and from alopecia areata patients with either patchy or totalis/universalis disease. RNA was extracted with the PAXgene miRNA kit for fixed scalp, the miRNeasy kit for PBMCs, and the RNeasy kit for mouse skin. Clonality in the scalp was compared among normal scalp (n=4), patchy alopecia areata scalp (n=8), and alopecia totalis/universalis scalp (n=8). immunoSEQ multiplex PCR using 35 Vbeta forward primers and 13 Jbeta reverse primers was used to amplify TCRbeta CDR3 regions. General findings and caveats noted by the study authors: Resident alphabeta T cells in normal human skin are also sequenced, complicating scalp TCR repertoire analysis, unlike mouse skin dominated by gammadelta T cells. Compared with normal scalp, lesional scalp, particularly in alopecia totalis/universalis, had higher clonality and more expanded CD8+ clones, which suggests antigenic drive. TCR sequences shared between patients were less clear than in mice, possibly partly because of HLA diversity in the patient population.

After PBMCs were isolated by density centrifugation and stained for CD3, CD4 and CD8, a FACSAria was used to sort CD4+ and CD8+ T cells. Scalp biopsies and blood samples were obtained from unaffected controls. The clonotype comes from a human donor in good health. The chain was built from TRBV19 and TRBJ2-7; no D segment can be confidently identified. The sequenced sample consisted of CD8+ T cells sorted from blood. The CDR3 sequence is CASSIASTGEQYF. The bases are TGTGCCAGTAGTATAGCCTCGACTGGCGAGCAGTACTTC.